This is a list of T cell receptor beta chains from one sample in a study of T cell responses to AZD1222 COVID-19 vaccine. The repertoire was sequenced with immunoSEQ multiplex PCR; TCRdb's copy has only in-frame clones and lacks some. Among more than 65,000 clones, approximately 82% were seen once, and the ten largest hold around 21%. Sample: peripheral blood, taken on day 0 of AZD1222 vaccination. The receptors stem from an adult in good health. CDR3s include the opening cysteine and the closing phenylalanine or tryptophan. A D gene is named only where the DNA matches it firmly. Size is omitted from some rows. Given values are once, few, many or a class for expanded clones.

V	J	D	size	CDR3	DNA
TRBV4-1	TRBJ2-7	TRBD1	few	CASSQAGGTYEQYF	TGCGCCAGCAGCCAAGCAGGGGGCACCTACGAGCAGTACTTC
TRBV3-1/TRBV3-2	TRBJ2-2	NA	NA	CASSHAGELFF	TGTGCCAGCAGCCACGCCGGGGAGCTGTTTTTT
TRBV19	TRBJ2-7	NA	once	CASSIYGSETTYEQYF	TGTGCCAGTAGTATATATGGCAGCGAAACCACCTACGAGCAGTACTTC
TRBV5-5	TRBJ1-2	NA	few	CASSGEGGYGYTF	TGTGCCAGCAGCGGGGAGGGTGGATATGGCTACACCTTC
TRBV5-1	TRBJ1-6	TRBD1	NA	CASRRVGQGKGSPLHF	TGCGCCAGCAGAAGGGTAGGACAGGGGAAAGGTTCACCCCTCCACTTT
TRBV7-2	TRBJ1-2	NA	NA	CASSLGGVLVGYTF	TGTGCCAGCAGCCTCGGGGGGGTCCTAGTTGGCTACACCTTC
TRBV6-5	TRBJ2-7	NA	once	CASSYQASKFGYEQYF	TGTGCCAGCAGTTACCAGGCGAGTAAGTTTGGATACGAGCAGTACTTC
TRBV5-5	TRBJ1-5	NA	NA	CASSAPGGNQPQHF	TGTGCCAGCAGCGCCCCGGGGGGAAATCAGCCCCAGCATTTT
TRBV10-3	TRBJ2-3	TRBD1	many	CAITPGQGGTDTQYF	TGTGCCATCACCCCTGGACAGGGTGGGACAGATACGCAGTATTTT
TRBV11-3	TRBJ2-7	NA	NA	CASSLTVGYEQYF	TGTGCCAGCAGCTTAACTGTGGGATACGAGCAGTACTTC
TRBV7-9	TRBJ1-3	NA	once	CASSFTASGNTIYF	TGTGCCAGCAGCTTTACAGCATCTGGAAACACCATATATTTT